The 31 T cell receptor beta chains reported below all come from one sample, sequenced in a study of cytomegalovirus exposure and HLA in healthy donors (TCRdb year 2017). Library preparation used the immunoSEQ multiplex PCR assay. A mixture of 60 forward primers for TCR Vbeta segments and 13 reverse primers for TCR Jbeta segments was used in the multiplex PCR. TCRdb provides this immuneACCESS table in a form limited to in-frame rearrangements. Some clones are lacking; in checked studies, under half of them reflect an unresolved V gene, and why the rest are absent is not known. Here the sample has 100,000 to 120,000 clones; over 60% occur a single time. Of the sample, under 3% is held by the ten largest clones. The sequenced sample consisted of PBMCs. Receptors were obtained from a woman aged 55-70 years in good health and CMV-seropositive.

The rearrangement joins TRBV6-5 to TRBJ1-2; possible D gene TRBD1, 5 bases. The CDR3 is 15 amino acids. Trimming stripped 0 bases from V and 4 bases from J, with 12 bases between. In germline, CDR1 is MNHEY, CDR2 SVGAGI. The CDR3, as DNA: TGTGCCAGCAGTTACTCGGAGACAGTATCCTATGGCTACACCTTC. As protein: CASSYSETVSYGYTF.

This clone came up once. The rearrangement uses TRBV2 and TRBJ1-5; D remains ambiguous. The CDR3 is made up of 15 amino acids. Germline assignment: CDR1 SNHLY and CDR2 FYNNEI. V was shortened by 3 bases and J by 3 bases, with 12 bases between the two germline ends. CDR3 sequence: CASSDILLNNQPQHF. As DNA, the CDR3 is TGTGCCAGCAGTGATATTTTACTGAACAATCAGCCCCAGCATTTT. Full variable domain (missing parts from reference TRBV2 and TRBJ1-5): EPEVTQTPSHQVTQMGQEVILRCVPISNHLYFYWYRQILGQKVEFLVSFYNNEISEKSEIFDDQFSVERPDGSNFTLKIRSTKLEDSAMYFCASSDILLNNQPQHFGDGTRLSIL.

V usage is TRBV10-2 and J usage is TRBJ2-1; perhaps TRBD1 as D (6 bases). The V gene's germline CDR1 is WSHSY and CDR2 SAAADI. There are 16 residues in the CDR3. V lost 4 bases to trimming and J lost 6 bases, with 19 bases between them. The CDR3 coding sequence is TGCGCCAGCAGTGCACCGGGACAACGAGGGTCCAATGAGCAGTTCTTC. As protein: CASSAPGQRGSNEQFF.

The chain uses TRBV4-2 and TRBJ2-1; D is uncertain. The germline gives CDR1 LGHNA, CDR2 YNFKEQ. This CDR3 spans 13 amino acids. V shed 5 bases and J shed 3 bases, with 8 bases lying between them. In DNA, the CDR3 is TGTGCCAGCAGCGCTCTAGACTACAATGAGCAGTTCTTC. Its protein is CASSALDYNEQFF.

The CDR3 region is CASSETSKSLPQYF. The CDR3 DNA follows: TGTGCCAGCAGTGAAACTAGCAAATCGCTCCCCCAGTACTTC. The V call is TRBV2, the J call TRBJ2-5, with D perhaps matching TRBD2 (6 bases). The CDR3 extends over 14 amino acids. V was trimmed by 2 bases and J by 9 bases, leaving 16 bases between them. Germline V gene data show CDR1 as SNHLY and CDR2 as FYNNEI.

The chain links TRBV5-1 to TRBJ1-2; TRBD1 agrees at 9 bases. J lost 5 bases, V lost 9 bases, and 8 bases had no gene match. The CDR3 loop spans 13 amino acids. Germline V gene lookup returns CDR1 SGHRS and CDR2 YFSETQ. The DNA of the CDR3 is TGCGCCAACCTACAGGGGGCGCGTTATGGCTACACCTTC. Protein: CANLQGARYGYTF.

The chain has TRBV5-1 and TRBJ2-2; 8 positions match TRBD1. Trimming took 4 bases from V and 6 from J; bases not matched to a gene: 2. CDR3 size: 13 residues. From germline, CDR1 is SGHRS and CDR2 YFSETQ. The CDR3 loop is CASSQQGAGELFF. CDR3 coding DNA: TGCGCCAGCAGCCAACAGGGGGCCGGGGAGCTGTTTTTT. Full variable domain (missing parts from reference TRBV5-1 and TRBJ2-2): KAGVTQTPRYLIKTRGQQVTLSCSPISGHRSVSWYQQTPGQGLQFLFEYFSETQRNKGNFPGRFSGRQFSNSRSEMNVSTLELGDSALYLCASSQQGAGELFFGEGSRLTVL.

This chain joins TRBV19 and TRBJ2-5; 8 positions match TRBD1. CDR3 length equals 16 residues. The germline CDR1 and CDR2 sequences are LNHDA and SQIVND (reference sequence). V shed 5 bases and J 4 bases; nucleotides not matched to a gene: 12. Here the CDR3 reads CASSARTGSRLETQYF. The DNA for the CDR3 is TGTGCCAGTAGTGCCAGGACAGGGAGTCGCTTAGAGACCCAGTACTTC.

The CDR3 here is CASSPQGGNTGELFF. The CDR3 DNA reads TGCGCCAGCAGCCCCCAGGGGGGGAACACCGGGGAGCTGTTTTTT. The gene calls are TRBV4-1 and TRBJ2-2; D might be TRBD1 (7 bases). Per germline, CDR1 MGHRA and CDR2 YSYEKL. Trimming removed 4 bases at V and 1 base at J, with 10 bases between. The CDR3 consists of 15 residues.

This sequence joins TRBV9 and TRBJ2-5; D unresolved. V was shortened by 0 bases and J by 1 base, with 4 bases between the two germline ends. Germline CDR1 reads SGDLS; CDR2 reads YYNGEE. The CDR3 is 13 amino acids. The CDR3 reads CASSVDIQETQYF. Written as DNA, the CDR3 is TGTGCCAGCAGCGTAGACATCCAAGAGACCCAGTACTTC.

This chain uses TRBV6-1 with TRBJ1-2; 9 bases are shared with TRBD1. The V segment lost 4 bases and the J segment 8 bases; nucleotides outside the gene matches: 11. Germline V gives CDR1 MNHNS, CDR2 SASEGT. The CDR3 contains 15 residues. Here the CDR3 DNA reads TGTGCCAGCAGTGGAAGGTGGACAGGGGCGCCCGGCTACACCTTC. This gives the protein CASSGRWTGAPGYTF.

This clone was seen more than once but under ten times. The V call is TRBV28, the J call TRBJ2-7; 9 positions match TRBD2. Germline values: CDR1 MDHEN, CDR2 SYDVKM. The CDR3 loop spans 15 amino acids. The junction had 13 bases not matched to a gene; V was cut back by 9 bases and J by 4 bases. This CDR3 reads CASPPKGLAHYEQYF. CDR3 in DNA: TGTGCCAGTCCCCCCAAAGGACTAGCGCATTACGAGCAGTACTTC.

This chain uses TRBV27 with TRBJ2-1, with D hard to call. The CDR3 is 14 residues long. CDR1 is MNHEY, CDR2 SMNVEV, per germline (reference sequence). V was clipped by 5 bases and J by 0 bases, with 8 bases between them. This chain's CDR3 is CASSPPGSYNEQFF. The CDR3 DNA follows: TGTGCCAGCAGTCCTCCGGGCTCCTACAATGAGCAGTTCTTC.

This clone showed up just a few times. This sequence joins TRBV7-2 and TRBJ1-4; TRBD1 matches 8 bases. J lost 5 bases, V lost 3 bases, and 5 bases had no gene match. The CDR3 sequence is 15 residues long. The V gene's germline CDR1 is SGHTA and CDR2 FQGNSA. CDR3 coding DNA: TGTGCCAGCAGCTTGACCGGGACAGGAAATGAAAAACTGTTTTTT. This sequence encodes CASSLTGTGNEKLFF.

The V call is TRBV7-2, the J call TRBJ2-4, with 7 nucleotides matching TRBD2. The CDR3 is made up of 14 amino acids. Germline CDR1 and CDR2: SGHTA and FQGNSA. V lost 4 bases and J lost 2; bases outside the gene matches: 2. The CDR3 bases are TGTGCCAGCAGCTGGGGAGGGTCCAAAAACATTCAGTACTTC. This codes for CASSWGGSKNIQYF.

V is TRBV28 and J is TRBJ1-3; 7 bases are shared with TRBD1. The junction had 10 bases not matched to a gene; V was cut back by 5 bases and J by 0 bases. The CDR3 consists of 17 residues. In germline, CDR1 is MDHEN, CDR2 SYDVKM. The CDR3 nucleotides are TGTGCCAGCAGTCGGAGGGGACAGCCATTCTCTGGAAACACCATATATTTT. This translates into CASSRRGQPFSGNTIYF.

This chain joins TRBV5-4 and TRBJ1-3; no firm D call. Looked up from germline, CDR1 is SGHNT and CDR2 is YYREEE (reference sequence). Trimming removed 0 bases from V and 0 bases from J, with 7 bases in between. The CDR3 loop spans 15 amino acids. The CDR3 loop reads CASSLGGISGNTIYF. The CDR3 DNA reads TGTGCCAGCAGCTTGGGAGGGATCTCTGGAAACACCATATATTTT. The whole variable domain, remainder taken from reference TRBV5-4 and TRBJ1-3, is ETGVTQSPTHLIKTRGQQVTLRCSSQSGHNTVSWYQQALGQGPQFIFQYYREEENGRGNFPPRFSGLQFPNYSSELNVNALELDDSALYLCASSLGGISGNTIYFGEGSWLTVV.

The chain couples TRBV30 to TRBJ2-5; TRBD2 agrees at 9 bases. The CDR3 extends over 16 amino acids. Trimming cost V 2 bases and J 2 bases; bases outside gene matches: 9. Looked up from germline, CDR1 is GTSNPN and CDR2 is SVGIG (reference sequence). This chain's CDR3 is CAWSRGSLAGQETQYF. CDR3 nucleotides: TGTGCCTGGAGTAGAGGGTCCCTAGCGGGACAAGAGACCCAGTACTTC.

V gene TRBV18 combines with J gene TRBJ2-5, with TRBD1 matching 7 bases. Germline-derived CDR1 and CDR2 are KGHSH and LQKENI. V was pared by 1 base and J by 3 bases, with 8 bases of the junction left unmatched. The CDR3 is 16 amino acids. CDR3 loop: CASSPRDRTIKETQYF. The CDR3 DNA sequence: TGTGCCAGCTCACCACGGGACAGAACGATTAAAGAGACCCAGTACTTC.

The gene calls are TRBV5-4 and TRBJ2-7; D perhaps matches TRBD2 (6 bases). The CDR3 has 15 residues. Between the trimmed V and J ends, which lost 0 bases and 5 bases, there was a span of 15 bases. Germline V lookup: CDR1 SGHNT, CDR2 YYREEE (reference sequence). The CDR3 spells CASSLASTSWDEQYF. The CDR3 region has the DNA TGTGCCAGCAGCTTGGCCTCGACTAGTTGGGACGAGCAGTACTTC.

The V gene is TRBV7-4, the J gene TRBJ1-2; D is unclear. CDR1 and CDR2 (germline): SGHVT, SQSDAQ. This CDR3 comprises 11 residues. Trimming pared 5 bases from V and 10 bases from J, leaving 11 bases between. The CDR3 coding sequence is TGTGCCAGCAGCGTGCCAGGTGTCTACACCTTC. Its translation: CASSVPGVYTF.

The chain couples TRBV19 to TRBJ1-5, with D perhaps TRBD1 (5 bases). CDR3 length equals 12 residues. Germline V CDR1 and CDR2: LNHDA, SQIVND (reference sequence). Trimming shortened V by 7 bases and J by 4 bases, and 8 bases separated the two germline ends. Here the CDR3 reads CASTGYNQPQHF. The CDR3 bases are TGTGCCAGTACAGGGTATAATCAGCCCCAGCATTTT.

The CDR3 DNA follows: TGTGCCAGCAGCGAACAGGGGGCTGTATACGAGCAGTACTTC. This codes for CASSEQGAVYEQYF. This chain connects TRBV7-9 to TRBJ2-7; 9 bases agree with TRBD1. Germline CDR1 reads SEHNR; CDR2 reads FQNEAQ (reference sequence). The CDR3 is made up of 14 amino acids. V lost 5 bases and J lost 4; bases outside the gene matches: 6. Using reference TRBV7-9 and TRBJ2-7 for the parts outside the CDR3, the full variable domain is DTGVSQNPRHKITKRGQNVTFRCDPISEHNRLYWYRQTLGQGPEFLTYFQNEAQLEKSRLLSDRFSAERPKGSFSTLEIQRTEQGDSAMYLCASSEQGAVYEQYFGPGTRLTVT.

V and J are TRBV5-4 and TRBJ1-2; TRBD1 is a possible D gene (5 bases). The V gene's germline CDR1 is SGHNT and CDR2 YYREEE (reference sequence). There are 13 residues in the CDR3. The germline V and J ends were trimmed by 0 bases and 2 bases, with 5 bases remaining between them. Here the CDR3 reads CASSLAGNYGYTF. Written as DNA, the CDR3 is TGTGCCAGCAGCTTGGCAGGGAACTATGGCTACACCTTC.

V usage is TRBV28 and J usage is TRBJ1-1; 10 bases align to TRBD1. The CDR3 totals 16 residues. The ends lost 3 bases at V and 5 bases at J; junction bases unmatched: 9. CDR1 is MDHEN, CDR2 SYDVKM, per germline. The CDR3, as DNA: TGTGCCAGCAGTTTCGGTGGGACAGGGGTAAGGACTGAAGCTTTCTTT. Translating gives CASSFGGTGVRTEAFF.

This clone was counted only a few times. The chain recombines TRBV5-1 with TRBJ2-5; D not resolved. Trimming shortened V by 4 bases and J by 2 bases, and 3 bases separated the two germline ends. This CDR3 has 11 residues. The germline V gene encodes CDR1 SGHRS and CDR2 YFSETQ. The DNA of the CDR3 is TGCGCCAGCAGCATACAAGAGACCCAGTACTTC. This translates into CASSIQETQYF.

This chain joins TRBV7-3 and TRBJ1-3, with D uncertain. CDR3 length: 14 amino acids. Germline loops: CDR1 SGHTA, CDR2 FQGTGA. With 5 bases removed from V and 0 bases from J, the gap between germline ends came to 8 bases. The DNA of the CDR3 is TGTGCCAGCAGCCCCCAGAACTCTGGAAACACCATATATTTT. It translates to CASSPQNSGNTIYF.

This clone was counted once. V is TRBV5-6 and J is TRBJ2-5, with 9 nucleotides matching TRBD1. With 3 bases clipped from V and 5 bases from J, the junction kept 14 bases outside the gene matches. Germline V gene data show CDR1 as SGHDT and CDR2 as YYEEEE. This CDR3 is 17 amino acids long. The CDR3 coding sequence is TGTGCCAGCAGCTGGACCGGGACAGGGTTTCTATCGGAGACCCAGTACTTC. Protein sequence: CASSWTGTGFLSETQYF.

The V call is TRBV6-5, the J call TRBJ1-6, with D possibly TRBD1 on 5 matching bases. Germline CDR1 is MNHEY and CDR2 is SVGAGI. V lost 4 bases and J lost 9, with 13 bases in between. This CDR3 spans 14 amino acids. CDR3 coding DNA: TGTGCCAGCAGTTCGCTGGGGGGAGGTTCACCCCTCCACTTT. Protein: CASSSLGGGSPLHF.

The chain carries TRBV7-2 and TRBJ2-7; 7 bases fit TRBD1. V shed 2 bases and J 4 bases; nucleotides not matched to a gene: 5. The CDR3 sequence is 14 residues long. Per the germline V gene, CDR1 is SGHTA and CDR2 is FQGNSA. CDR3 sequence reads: CASSLMGQSYEQYF. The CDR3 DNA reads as TGTGCCAGCAGCTTAATGGGACAGTCTTACGAGCAGTACTTC.

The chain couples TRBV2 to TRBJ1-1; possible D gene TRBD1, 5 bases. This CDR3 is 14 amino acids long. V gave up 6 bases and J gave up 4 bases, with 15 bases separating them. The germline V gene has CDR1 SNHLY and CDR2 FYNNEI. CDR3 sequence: CASSGQGFGTEAFF. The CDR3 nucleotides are TGTGCCAGCAGCGGCCAGGGATTTGGCACTGAAGCTTTCTTT.